Listed here are 4 T cell receptor beta chains from one sample, sequenced in a study of control samples from healthy donors and cancer patients. The assay was immunoSEQ multiplex PCR, and TCRdb's table has in-frame clones only and misses some. The sample records around 130,000 clones, about 94% being singletons. The sample taken for sequencing was blood. These receptors were obtained from a man aged 30 to 45 in good health.

V usage is TRBV5-1 and J usage is TRBJ2-5; 8 nucleotides agree with TRBD1. V lost 0 bases, J lost 4 bases, and 2 bases stayed unmatched. This CDR3 has 14 amino acids. CDR1 and CDR2 (germline): SGHRS, YFSETQ. CDR3 coding DNA: TGCGCCAGCAGCTTGGCAGGGGGCCGAGAGACCCAGTACTTC. Residues: CASSLAGGRETQYF.

V gene TRBV9 combines with J gene TRBJ1-1; D is unclear. The CDR3 consists of 15 residues. The ends were cut back, 3 bases at V and 0 bases at J, with 12 bases in the middle. From germline, CDR1 is SGDLS and CDR2 YYNGEE. CDR3 sequence: CASSGGPYMNTEAFF. DNA for the CDR3: TGTGCCAGCAGCGGAGGCCCGTACATGAACACTGAAGCTTTCTTT.

J is TRBJ2-3 and V is TRBV9; TRBD2 is a possible D gene (6 bases). CDR1 SGDLS and CDR2 YYNGEE come from the germline V gene. Trimming pared 0 bases from V and 6 bases from J, leaving 17 bases between. The length of the CDR3 is 16 residues. Written as DNA, the CDR3 is TGTGCCAGCAGCGTAGCTGGGGCGGGGCTAGGGGATACGCAGTATTTT. This sequence encodes CASSVAGAGLGDTQYF.

J is TRBJ1-1 and V is TRBV5-1; D is undetermined. The CDR3 sequence is 13 residues long. V lost 2 bases and J lost 0, with 5 bases in between. Germline CDR1 is SGHRS and CDR2 is YFSETQ. The DNA for the CDR3 is TGCGCCAGCAGCTTTGACCTGAACACTGAAGCTTTCTTT. Translation gives CASSFDLNTEAFF.